Listed below are T cell receptor beta chains from one sample, sequenced in a study of cytomegalovirus exposure and HLA in healthy donors. Profiling relied on immunoSEQ multiplex PCR, and the TCRdb table lists in-frame clones only, not all of them. This table has more than 95,000 clones, 83% appearing once. The sequencing sample was made of PBMCs. The receptors were sampled from a woman between 35 and 50 years old in good health and CMV-seropositive. Each CDR3 is given with its conserved first and last residue. The D gene is left open where the match is weak. Rows may omit the clone size; those that give it use once, few, many or a size class.

j_gene	abundance	d_gene	v_gene	CDR3aa	CDR3nt
TRBJ2-6	once	NA	TRBV7-3	CASSSGSSGANVLTF	TGTGCCAGCAGCTCCGGGTCCTCTGGGGCCAACGTCCTGACTTTC
TRBJ2-7	once	NA	TRBV27	CASSYRVGEYSYEQYF	TGTGCCAGCAGTTATCGCGTAGGAGAGTATTCCTACGAGCAGTACTTC
TRBJ1-1	NA	NA	TRBV7-9	CASTVQENTEAFF	TGCGCCAGCACGGTACAGGAGAACACTGAAGCTTTCTTT
TRBJ1-5	NA	NA	TRBV10-2	CASSDRGGNQPQHF	TGCGCCAGCAGTGACAGGGGTGGCAATCAGCCCCAGCATTTT
TRBJ1-2	NA	NA	TRBV6-5	CASSYSTGTSNGYTF	TGTGCCAGCAGTTACTCTACCGGGACTTCTAATGGCTACACCTTC
TRBJ2-7	NA	TRBD1	TRBV28	CASRGQGRAYEQYF	TGTGCCAGCAGAGGACAGGGGAGAGCCTACGAGCAGTACTTC
TRBJ1-1	NA	TRBD1	TRBV7-8	CASSLAQGRFTEAFF	TGTGCCAGCAGCTTAGCACAGGGGCGGTTCACTGAAGCTTTCTTT
TRBJ2-7	NA	NA	TRBV1	CTSSQDLPAGGPNEQYF	TGCACCAGCAGCCAAGATCTTCCAGCGGGAGGGCCTAACGAGCAGTACTTC
TRBJ1-4	NA	NA	TRBV9	CASSVDGSLNEKLFF	TGTGCCAGCAGCGTAGATGGCAGTTTAAATGAAAAACTGTTTTTT
TRBJ1-1	once	NA	TRBV30	CAWSAGGYTEAFF	TGTGCCTGGAGTGCCGGGGGATATACTGAAGCTTTCTTT
TRBJ1-5	NA	NA	TRBV29-1	CSVAGRGINQPQHF	TGCAGCGTTGCCGGCAGGGGCATCAATCAGCCCCAGCATTTT